This is a list of T cell receptor beta chains from one sample in a study of blood T cells in healthy people across ages. MiXCR, run by TCRdb on the 5' RACE reads, gives a single entry per CDR3 protein. The sample consists of hundreds of thousands of distinct CDR3 sequences, around 26% of them appearing once. Sequences were obtained from blood. The receptors come from a woman at least 80 years old in good health. The conserved cysteine and the conserved F or W are not part of the CDR3 here. The D gene is left open where the match is weak.

V	D	J	CDR3
TRBV6-1	.	TRBJ2-5	ASTQPRKSSAVTQY
TRBV6-2/TRBV6-3	TRBD1	TRBJ1-1	ASISTGFLGTEAF
TRBV9	TRBD1	TRBJ2-7	ASSEGQGGFYEQY
TRBV7-6	.	TRBJ2-4	ASSPTSSVQY
TRBV5-1	TRBD1	TRBJ2-1	ASAIGTANNEQF
TRBV6-1	.	TRBJ2-7	ASRIQPNYEQY
TRBV12-3/TRBV12-4	TRBD1	TRBJ2-1	ASSWASGGKDNEQF
TRBV7-2	.	TRBJ1-2	ASSSPGGESAKGYT
TRBV5-1	TRBD2	TRBJ2-1	ASSRGTSDYNEQF
TRBV30	TRBD2	TRBJ2-3	AWSVTRTSGSTDTQY
TRBV6-1	TRBD1	TRBJ1-5	ASRPQQGTLLSPNQPQH
TRBV5-1	.	TRBJ1-2	ASRVAPIEAYGYT
TRBV4-3	.	TRBJ2-1	ASSYRWGQGYNEQF
TRBV20-1	.	TRBJ2-3	SAPSDINTQY
TRBV20-1	TRBD2	TRBJ2-3	SARDLVAGPTDTQY
TRBV6-5	.	TRBJ2-2	ASSYGRDGELF
TRBV24-1	TRBD1	TRBJ1-2	ATSDSRSQGLGYGYT
TRBV7-9	TRBD2	TRBJ2-1	ASSLESYGTSGGNEQF
TRBV5-1	.	TRBJ1-1	ASSLGEQGEAF
TRBV11-2	TRBD2	TRBJ2-1	ASSPSRGGGEQF
TRBV10-3	.	TRBJ1-5	AIRGSERNQPQH
TRBV12-3/TRBV12-4	.	TRBJ2-3	ASSLGGGADAQY
TRBV12-3/TRBV12-4	TRBD2	.	ASTTSGGTEGTQY
TRBV7-9	.	TRBJ1-1	ASSYERHEAF
TRBV29-1	TRBD1	TRBJ2-7	SAEGQSYEQY
TRBV20-1	.	TRBJ2-3	SANRGLSSRTDTQY
TRBV6-2/TRBV6-3	.	TRBJ2-4	ASSSNRAIVAKNIQY
TRBV19	.	TRBJ2-7	ASSTRQGLSYEQY